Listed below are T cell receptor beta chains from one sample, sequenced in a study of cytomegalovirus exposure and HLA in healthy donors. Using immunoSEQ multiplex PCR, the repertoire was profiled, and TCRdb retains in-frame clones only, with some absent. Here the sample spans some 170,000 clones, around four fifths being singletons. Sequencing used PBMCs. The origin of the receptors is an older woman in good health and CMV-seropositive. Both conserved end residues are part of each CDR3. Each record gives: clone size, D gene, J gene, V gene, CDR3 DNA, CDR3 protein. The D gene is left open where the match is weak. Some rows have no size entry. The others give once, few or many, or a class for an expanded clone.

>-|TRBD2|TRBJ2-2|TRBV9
TGTGCCAGCAGCGTAGGCGGCGGGGGCACCGGGGAGCTGTTTTTT
CASSVGGGGTGELFF
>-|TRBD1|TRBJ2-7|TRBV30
TGTGCCTGGAGTGTAAGGGGACAGGGGAGGGAGCAGTACTTC
CAWSVRGQGREQYF
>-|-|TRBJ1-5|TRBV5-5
TGTGCCAGCAGCTTGGGTGGTCCCCGGGGCAATCAGCCCCAGCATTTT
CASSLGGPRGNQPQHF
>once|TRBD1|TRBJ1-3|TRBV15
TGTGCCACCAGCAGAGTCCGACAGGGAACGGGAAACACCATATATTTT
CATSRVRQGTGNTIYF
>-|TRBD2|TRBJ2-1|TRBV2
TGTGCCAGCGTATCAGGACTAGCGGCCTATGGGGAGCAGTTCTTC
CASVSGLAAYGEQFF
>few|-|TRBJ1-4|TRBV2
TGTGCCAGCAGTGGACCCTCAGGGGCTAATGAAAAACTGTTTTTT
CASSGPSGANEKLFF
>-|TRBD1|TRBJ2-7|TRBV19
TGTGCCAGTAGTGCGGGACAGGGAAACGAGCAGTACTTC
CASSAGQGNEQYF
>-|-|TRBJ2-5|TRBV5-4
TGTGCCAGCAGCCCCGAGGTCAGGGATACGGAGACCCAGTACTTC
CASSPEVRDTETQYF
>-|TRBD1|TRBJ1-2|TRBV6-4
TGTGCCAGCAGACGCGCCGGGACAGGGAGTAGCTATGGCTACACCTTC
CASRRAGTGSSYGYTF
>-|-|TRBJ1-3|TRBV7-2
TGTGCCAGCAGCTTACAGGGTGCAGGGGCTGGAAACACCATATATTTT
CASSLQGAGAGNTIYF
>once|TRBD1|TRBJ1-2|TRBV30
TGTGCCTGGAATGCCGGGACAGGGAACTATGGCTACACCTTC
CAWNAGTGNYGYTF
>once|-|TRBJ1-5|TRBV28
TGTGCCAGCAGTCTCATCCCTCCTCGAGCCCAGCATTTT
CASSLIPPRAQHF
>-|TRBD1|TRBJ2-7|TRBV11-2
TGTGCCAGCAGCTTGCCGGGACAGGGGTTCTACGAGCAGTACTTC
CASSLPGQGFYEQYF
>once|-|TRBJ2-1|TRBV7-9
TGTGCCAGCAGCCCCGAGCTAGTTGGAAATGAGCAGTTCTTC
CASSPELVGNEQFF
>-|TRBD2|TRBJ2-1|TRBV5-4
TGTGCCAGCAGCTCATATCTAGCGGGGCAGTTCTTC
CASSSYLAGQFF
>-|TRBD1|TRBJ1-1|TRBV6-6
TGTGCCAGCAGTTTACAGGGGGCAAAAGCTTTCTTT
CASSLQGAKAFF
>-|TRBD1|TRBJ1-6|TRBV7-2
TGTGCCAGCACCCTACAGGGGTGGGATTCACCCCTCCACTTT
CASTLQGWDSPLHF
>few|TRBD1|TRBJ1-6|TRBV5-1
TGCGCCAGCAGCTCGGACAGGACCTATAATTCACCCCTCCACTTT
CASSSDRTYNSPLHF
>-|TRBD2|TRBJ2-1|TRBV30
TGTGCCTGGGCAAATAACCGACTAGCGGGAGGTCAGTTCTTC
CAWANNRLAGGQFF
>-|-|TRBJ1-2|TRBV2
TGTGCCAGCAGTTCGACAGTTGACTATGGCTACACCTTC
CASSSTVDYGYTF
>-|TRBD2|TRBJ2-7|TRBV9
TGTGCCAGCAGCTTGGGACTAGCGGGGTCCTACGAGCAGTACTTC
CASSLGLAGSYEQYF
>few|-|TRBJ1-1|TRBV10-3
TGTGCCAGCACCTGGGGGGTGGGAACTGAAGCTTTCTTT
CASTWGVGTEAFF
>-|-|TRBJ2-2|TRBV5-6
TGTGCCAGCAGCTTGGGCACAGGCACCGGGGAGCTGTTTTTT
CASSLGTGTGELFF
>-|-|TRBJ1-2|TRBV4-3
TGCGCCAGCAGCCAAGGTGCGGCAGGGGAGAACTATGGCTACACCTTC
CASSQGAAGENYGYTF
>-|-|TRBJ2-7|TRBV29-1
TGCAGCGTAGAAGCCCCGGGGGTGAAATACGAGCAGTACTTC
CSVEAPGVKYEQYF
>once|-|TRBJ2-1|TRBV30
TGTGCCTGGACTCACGGGGCCGGGAGCAATGAGCAGTTCTTC
CAWTHGAGSNEQFF
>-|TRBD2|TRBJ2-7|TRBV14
TGTGCCAGCAGCACCCGACTAGCGGGAGGGAACGAGCAGTACTTC
CASSTRLAGGNEQYF
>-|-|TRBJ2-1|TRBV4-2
TGTGCCAGCAGCCAGGGTAGCGCAAACGAGCAGTTCTTC
CASSQGSANEQFF
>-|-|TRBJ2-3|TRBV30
TGTGCCTGGAGTGTATCTTCTAGCGCGCAGTATTTT
CAWSVSSSAQYF
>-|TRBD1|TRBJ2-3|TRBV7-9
TGTGCCAGCAGCGCAAGACAGGGAGCGGATACGCAGTATTTT
CASSARQGADTQYF
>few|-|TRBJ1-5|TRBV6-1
TGTGCCAGCAGTGTACGGCCGGGGTCCGGGAGCAATCAGCCCCAGCATTTT
CASSVRPGSGSNQPQHF
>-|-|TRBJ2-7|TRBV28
TGTGCCAGCAGTTCCGAGGGCGAGCAGTACTTC
CASSSEGEQYF
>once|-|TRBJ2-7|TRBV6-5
TGTGCCAGTCGTGTTAGCGCCTACGAGCAGTACTTC
CASRVSAYEQYF
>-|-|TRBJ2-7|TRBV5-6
TGTGCCAGCAGCTTGCTCAGGGGCTCCTACGAGCAGTACTTC
CASSLLRGSYEQYF
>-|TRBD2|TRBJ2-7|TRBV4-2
TGTGCCAGCAGCCAAGACGGGACTAGCGGGAGTATGGCCCCCTACGAGCAGTACTTC
CASSQDGTSGSMAPYEQYF